This is a list of T cell receptor beta chains from one sample in a study of CD8 T cells in ankylosing spondylitis. Via MiXCR, TCRdb re-called the 5' RACE reads, giving one row per CDR3 protein. The sample shows some 220,000 distinct CDR3 sequences, just under 7.5% of them seen only once. Sequencing input: blood, either unsorted or a sorted T cell fraction (not recorded which). These receptors came from a male donor with ankylosing spondylitis. Each CDR3 is given with its conserved first and last residue. Fields, in order: J gene, clone size, V gene, D gene, CDR3 protein, CDR3 DNA. D genes are given only for firm matches. Clone size appears in some rows only: once, few, many, or a class for an expanded clone.

>TRBJ2-1|many|TRBV5-6|NA
CASSQTLPTGNRYRYEQFF
TGTGCCAGCAGCCAGACCCTCCCTACAGGAAACAGATATAGGTATGAGCAGTTCTTC
>TRBJ1-1|many|TRBV20-1|NA
CGVYLNTEAFF
TGTGGGGTTTACCTCAACACTGAAGCTTTCTTT
>TRBJ2-1|NA|TRBV9|TRBD2
CASSVEAGINEQFF
TGTGCCAGCAGCGTAGAAGCGGGAATCAATGAGCAGTTCTTC
>TRBJ1-1|many|TRBV11-2|NA
CASSRDIRAEAFF
TGTGCCAGCAGCCGGGACATCCGGGCTGAAGCTTTCTTT
>TRBJ2-1|many|TRBV4-3|TRBD2
CASSQEGAGMSYNEQFF
TGCGCCAGCAGCCAAGAAGGAGCGGGAATGTCCTACAATGAGCAGTTCTTC
>TRBJ1-1|NA|TRBV11-2|TRBD1
CASSLDTGGGNTEAFF
TGTGCCAGCAGCTTAGATACAGGGGGCGGGAACACTGAAGCTTTCTTT
>TRBJ2-3|NA|TRBV20-1|TRBD2
CSLRRTSPGTDTQYF
TGCAGTCTTAGACGGACTAGCCCGGGCACAGATACGCAGTATTTT
>TRBJ2-1|NA|TRBV27|NA
CASSLIGTYNEQFF
TGTGCCAGCAGTTTAATAGGGACCTACAATGAGCAGTTCTTC
>TRBJ2-7|few|TRBV9|NA
CASSVGPGGSGFYEQYF
TGTGCCAGCAGCGTAGGGCCTGGGGGGTCCGGGTTCTACGAGCAGTACTTC
>TRBJ2-2|few|TRBV25-1|NA
CASSETGELFF
TGTGCCAGCAGTGAAACTGGGGAGCTGTTTTTT
>TRBJ2-7|NA|TRBV27|TRBD1
CASSGTGDYEQYF
TGTGCCAGCAGCGGGACAGGAGACTACGAGCAGTACTTC
>TRBJ2-7|few|TRBV19|NA
CASSVNKIWSYEQYF
TGTGCCAGTAGTGTGAACAAGATTTGGTCCTACGAGCAGTACTTC
>TRBJ1-1|many|TRBV7-9|TRBD1
CASSLSDREKAFF
TGTGCCAGCAGCCTATCGGACAGGGAAAAAGCTTTCTTT
>TRBJ2-2|few|TRBV2|NA
CASSERWGPTGELFF
TGTGCCAGCAGTGAGAGATGGGGCCCCACCGGGGAGCTGTTTTTT
>TRBJ2-3|many|TRBV7-8|NA
CASVGDTTDTQYF
TGTGCCAGCGTAGGGGATACGACAGATACGCAGTATTTT
>TRBJ1-3|NA|TRBV7-9|TRBD1
CASRLGGGAAGNTIYF
TGTGCCAGCAGGCTGGGAGGGGGCGCAGCTGGAAACACCATATATTTT
>TRBJ2-1|many|TRBV6-5|TRBD2
CASTLTSGQTGEQFF
TGTGCCAGCACCTTGACTAGCGGGCAGACGGGTGAGCAGTTCTTC
>TRBJ1-1|few|TRBV15|NA
CATSRPTRPGREFF
TGTGCCACCAGCAGACCCACTAGGCCGGGCCGGGAATTCTTT
>TRBJ2-7|NA|TRBV3-1|TRBD1
CASSQEYGTGAYEQYF
TGTGCCAGCAGCCAAGAGTATGGGACAGGGGCCTACGAGCAGTACTTC
>TRBJ2-1|many|TRBV28|NA
CASSSIPSSYNEQFF
TGTGCCAGCAGTTCGATACCTAGCTCCTACAATGAGCAGTTCTTC
>TRBJ2-3|few|TRBV11-2|TRBD2
CASSLLAATDTQYF
TGTGCCAGCAGCTTACTAGCGGCCACAGATACGCAGTATTTT
>TRBJ2-5|NA|TRBV6-2/TRBV6-3|TRBD1
CASNKPGTVQETQYF
TGTGCCAGCAACAAACCCGGGACAGTACAAGAGACCCAGTACTTC
>TRBJ2-7|NA|TRBV11-2|TRBD1
CASSPDRGESYEQYF
TGTGCCAGCAGCCCCGACAGGGGTGAGTCCTACGAGCAGTACTTC
>TRBJ2-3|many|TRBV20-1|NA
CSARDVSRGRDTQYF
TGCAGTGCTAGAGATGTTTCGCGGGGAAGGGATACGCAGTATTTT
>TRBJ2-1|many|TRBV27|TRBD1
CASSYFTGGIYNEQFF
TGTGCCAGCAGTTATTTTACAGGGGGAATCTACAATGAGCAGTTCTTC
>TRBJ2-1|many|TRBV27|TRBD2
CASRVAGGFNEQFF
TGTGCCAGCAGGGTAGCGGGAGGGTTCAATGAGCAGTTCTTC
>TRBJ2-3|NA|TRBV4-3|TRBD2
CASSQDPLAGEADTQYF
TGCGCCAGCAGCCAAGATCCCCTAGCGGGAGAAGCAGATACGCAGTATTTT
>TRBJ2-7|many|TRBV20-1|NA
CSARPTGRGEQYF
TGCAGTGCTAGGCCGACAGGAAGGGGCGAGCAGTACTTC
>TRBJ1-2|NA|TRBV29-1|NA
CSVEGGLGYTF
TGCAGCGTTGAAGGGGGATTGGGCTACACCTTC
>TRBJ2-2|few|TRBV4-3|TRBD2
CAAGKGAGANTGELFF
TGCGCCGCGGGGAAGGGCGCGGGAGCAAACACCGGGGAGCTGTTTTTT
>TRBJ2-1|many|TRBV4-3|NA
CASSQEVGPRGNEQFF
TGCGCCAGCAGCCAAGAGGTGGGACCCCGAGGCAATGAGCAGTTCTTC
>TRBJ2-1|few|TRBV7-6|NA
CASSLVATGTHTFYNEQFF
TGTGCCAGCAGCTTAGTTGCTACCGGGACCCACACGTTTTACAATGAGCAGTTCTTC
>TRBJ1-4|few|TRBV7-7|NA
CASRSPTGKLFF
TGTGCTAGCAGATCACCCACCGGGAAACTGTTTTTT
>TRBJ2-7|many|TRBV15|NA
CATAVTSSSYEQYF
TGTGCCACCGCCGTGACTTCGAGCTCCTACGAGCAGTACTTC
>TRBJ1-2|NA|TRBV5-1|TRBD1
CASSLSTGGLESGYTF
TGCGCCAGCAGCTTGTCCACAGGGGGCTTAGAAAGTGGCTACACCTTC
>TRBJ2-1|many|TRBV4-3|NA
CASSPGSGSYNEQFF
TGCGCCAGCTCACCCGGGAGTGGGTCCTACAATGAGCAGTTCTTC
>TRBJ2-5|many|TRBV6-6|TRBD2
CASNYGRQETQYF
TGTGCCAGCAATTACGGGAGGCAAGAGACCCAGTACTTC
>TRBJ2-1|many|TRBV27|TRBD2
CASIGGTSGSDEQFF
TGTGCCAGCATAGGGGGGACTAGCGGGAGTGATGAGCAGTTCTTC
>TRBJ2-2|many|TRBV6-5|NA
CASSYLQNTGELFF
TGTGCCAGCAGTTATCTGCAAAACACCGGGGAGCTGTTTTTT
>TRBJ2-3|many|TRBV9|NA
CASSVVGQGRSDTQYF
TGTGCCAGCAGCGTAGTGGGCCAGGGGCGGTCGGATACGCAGTATTTT
>TRBJ1-6|many|TRBV7-9|NA
CASSLKGNSPLHF
TGTGCCAGCAGCTTAAAGGGCAATTCACCCCTCCACTTT
>TRBJ2-5|few|TRBV4-3|NA
CASSHFQGGETQYF
TGCGCCAGCAGCCACTTCCAAGGTGGAGAGACCCAGTACTTC
>TRBJ2-2|NA|TRBV9|TRBD1
CASSVRDRGRPGELFF
TGTGCCAGCAGCGTACGGGACAGGGGGCGGCCCGGGGAGCTGTTTTTT
>TRBJ2-7|many|TRBV6-5|NA
CASSYDSIYEQYF
TGTGCCAGCAGTTACGACAGCATCTACGAGCAGTACTTC
>TRBJ2-7|many|TRBV20-1|NA
CSALLGGSYEQYF
TGCAGTGCCCTACTCGGAGGGTCCTACGAGCAGTACTTC
>TRBJ1-5|many|TRBV25-1|NA
CASSELGSNQPQHF
TGTGCCAGCAGTGAACTAGGGAGCAATCAGCCCCAGCATTTT
>TRBJ2-1|many|TRBV7-9|NA
CASSLVPLWEQFF
TGTGCCAGCAGCTTAGTTCCTCTATGGGAGCAGTTCTTC
>TRBJ1-2|many|TRBV12-3/TRBV12-4|TRBD1
CASSATGAYGYTF
TGTGCCAGCAGCGCGACAGGGGCTTATGGCTACACCTTC
>TRBJ2-1|many|TRBV29-1|NA
CSVRGGGGLGYNEQFF
TGCAGCGTTAGGGGAGGGGGGGGACTCGGCTACAATGAGCAGTTCTTC
>TRBJ2-5|many|TRBV4-2|TRBD2
CASSPTTTGGIQETQYF
TGTGCCAGCAGCCCGACAACGACGGGGGGGATCCAAGAGACCCAGTACTTC